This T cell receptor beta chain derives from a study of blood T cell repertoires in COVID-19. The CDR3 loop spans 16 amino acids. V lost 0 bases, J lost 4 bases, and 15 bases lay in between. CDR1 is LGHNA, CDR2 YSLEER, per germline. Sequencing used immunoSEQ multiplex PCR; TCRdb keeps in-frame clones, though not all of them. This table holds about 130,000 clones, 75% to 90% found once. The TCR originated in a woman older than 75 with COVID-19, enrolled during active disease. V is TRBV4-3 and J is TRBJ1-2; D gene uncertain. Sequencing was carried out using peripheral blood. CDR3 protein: CASSQDRMTRSYGYTF. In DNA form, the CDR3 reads TGCGCCAGCAGCCAAGATCGGATGACTCGGAGCTATGGCTACACCTTC.